The 3 T cell receptor beta chains below all came from one sample that was sequenced in a study of cytomegalovirus exposure and HLA in healthy donors. The PCR was carried out with 60 Vbeta primers and 13 Jbeta primers. This table comes from immunoSEQ multiplex PCR, and its TCRdb copy is limited to in-frame clones, with some not included. The sample consists of about 84,000 clones, about 60% of them appearing once. Sequenced input: PBMCs. The receptors here all came from a woman in her forties in good health and CMV-seropositive.

V is TRBV13 and J is TRBJ2-1; 9 nucleotides match TRBD2. CDR1 PRHDT and CDR2 FYEKMQ come from the germline V gene (reference sequence). The CDR3 length is 13 residues. With 9 bases clipped from V and 3 bases from J, the junction kept 3 bases outside the gene matches. The chain's CDR3 is CASTSGYYNEQFF. The CDR3 nucleotides are TGTGCCAGTACTAGCGGGTACTACAATGAGCAGTTCTTC.

The chain employs TRBV7-6 and TRBJ2-3, with D possibly matching TRBD2 (7 bases). With 1 base removed from V and 2 bases from J, the gap between germline ends came to 13 bases. The CDR3 spans 16 residues. Germline lookup yields CDR1 SGHVS and CDR2 FNYEAQ. CDR3 in amino acids: CASSLVGGGLTDTQYF. The CDR3 nucleotides are TGTGCCAGCAGCTTAGTTGGGGGGGGCCTCACAGATACGCAGTATTTT.

The rearrangement links TRBV7-9 to TRBJ2-3; no firm D call. Germline values: CDR1 SEHNR, CDR2 FQNEAQ (reference sequence). The CDR3 contains 16 residues. V was cut by 1 base and J by 2 bases, with 13 bases left in between. This CDR3 is CASSLGAYRPTDTQYF. The DNA of the CDR3 is TGTGCCAGCAGCTTAGGGGCTTACCGGCCCACAGATACGCAGTATTTT. Using reference TRBV7-9 and TRBJ2-3 for the parts outside the CDR3, the full variable domain is DTGVSQNPRHKITKRGQNVTFRCDPISEHNRLYWYRQTLGQGPEFLTYFQNEAQLEKSRLLSDRFSAERPKGSFSTLEIQRTEQGDSAMYLCASSLGAYRPTDTQYFGPGTRLTVL.